These 26 T cell receptor beta chains were all obtained from the same sample, sequenced in a study of blood T cell repertoires in COVID-19 (dated by TCRdb to 2018 to 2021). Preparation of the library involved the immunoSEQ multiplex PCR assay. TCRdb's version of the immuneACCESS table is confined to in-frame rearrangements and falls short of the full clone set. An unresolved V gene accounts for under half of the shortfall where checked; the remainder is of unknown origin. The table for this sample lists some 500,000 clones; about 89% of them were counted only once. Roughly 8.3% of the sample is taken by the ten largest. Sequencing was performed on peripheral blood. The receptors here all came from a woman in her 50s with COVID-19, enrolled during active disease.

The sample holds one count of this clone. The chain carries TRBV9 and TRBJ2-2; TRBD2 aligns across 8 bases. This CDR3 contains 16 residues. Germline CDR1 is SGDLS and CDR2 is YYNGEE. The V segment lost 0 bases and the J segment 4 bases; nucleotides outside the gene matches: 5. DNA for the CDR3: TGTGCCAGCAGCGTAGCGAGCGGGGGCTCCACCGGGGAGCTGTTTTTT. Protein sequence: CASSVASGGSTGELFF. Looking up the rest from reference TRBV9 and TRBJ2-2 gives the full variable domain: DSGVTQTPKHLITATGQRVTLRCSPRSGDLSVYWYQQSLDQGLQFLIQYYNGEERAKGNILERFSAQQFPDLHSELNLSSLELGDSALYFCASSVASGGSTGELFFGEGSRLTVL.

The chain uses TRBV10-2 and TRBJ2-3; no clear D gene. The CDR3 covers 11 residues. Germline loops: CDR1 WSHSY, CDR2 SAAADI. V was pared by 5 bases and J by 6 bases, with 6 bases between. This CDR3 reads CASSPADTQYF. CDR3 DNA sequence: TGCGCCAGCAGTCCCGCGGATACGCAGTATTTT.

The sample holds a few counts of this clone. V gene TRBV5-1 combines with J gene TRBJ2-7, with 7 bases that match TRBD1. CDR3 length: 14 residues. The V and J ends lost 4 bases and 0 bases, in that order; junction bases with no gene match: 4. CDR1 and CDR2 from the germline V gene are SGHRS and YFSETQ. The CDR3 is CASSLDRSSYEQYF. As DNA, the CDR3 is TGCGCCAGCAGCCTGGACAGGAGCTCCTACGAGCAGTACTTC.

V gene TRBV28 combines with J gene TRBJ2-7; D is unclear. With 3 bases removed from V and 3 bases from J, the gap between germline ends came to 3 bases. The CDR3 runs 11 residues. CDR1 and CDR2 from the germline V gene are MDHEN and SYDVKM. The CDR3 DNA sequence: TGTGCCAGCAGTTTTAGCTACGAGCAGTACTTC. Its protein product is CASSFSYEQYF.

This chain links TRBV28 with TRBJ2-5; TRBD2 aligns across 12 bases. V lost 6 bases and J lost 0; bases outside the gene matches: 2. Germline V lookup: CDR1 MDHEN, CDR2 SYDVKM. The CDR3 extends over 15 amino acids. In DNA form, the CDR3 reads TGTGCCAGCAGCACTAGCGGGGGGTACCAAGAGACCCAGTACTTC. Translating gives CASSTSGGYQETQYF.

The chain uses TRBV28 and TRBJ1-3, with 8 bases that match TRBD1. Germline CDR1 is MDHEN and CDR2 is SYDVKM. This CDR3 is 15 amino acids long. The ends lost 2 bases at V and 5 bases at J; junction bases unmatched: 5. This chain's CDR3 is CASSLNAGGRNTIYF. The CDR3 nucleotides are TGTGCCAGCAGTTTAAACGCAGGGGGCCGAAACACCATATATTTT.

This rearrangement joins TRBV11-2 to TRBJ1-1; 7 bases line up with TRBD1. Germline V gene data show CDR1 as SGHAT and CDR2 as FQNNGV. V lost 4 bases and J lost 4; bases outside the gene matches: 6. The CDR3 sequence is 14 residues long. The CDR3 DNA is TGTGCCAGCAGCTCCGGGACAGCTATCACTGAAGCTTTCTTT. Residues: CASSSGTAITEAFF. Using reference TRBV11-2 and TRBJ1-1 for the parts outside the CDR3, the full variable domain is EAGVAQSPRYKIIEKRQSVAFWCNPISGHATLYWYQQILGQGPKLLIQFQNNGVVDDSQLPKDRFSAERLKGVDSTLKIQPAKLEDSAVYLCASSSGTAITEAFFGQGTRLTVV.

The chain combines TRBV19 with TRBJ2-4, with D possibly matching TRBD2 (7 bases). Germline V CDR1 and CDR2: LNHDA, SQIVND (reference sequence). V lost 11 bases, J lost 0 bases, and 20 bases lay in between. The CDR3 consists of 16 residues. The CDR3 DNA reads TGTGCCTCTCAAGGGGGGGGTCTTATAGCCAAAAACATTCAGTACTTC. Amino acid sequence: CASQGGGLIAKNIQYF.

The V call is TRBV11-2, the J call TRBJ1-1; 9 positions match TRBD1. The CDR3 runs 15 residues. Trimming at V came to 5 bases and at J to 5 bases, leaving 9 bases not matched to a gene. Germline assignment: CDR1 SGHAT and CDR2 FQNNGV. This CDR3 is CASSPVTGTGTEAFF. CDR3 sequence (DNA): TGTGCCAGCAGCCCGGTTACCGGGACAGGGACTGAAGCTTTCTTT.

This clone was observed once. The chain joins TRBV3-1 (or the pseudogene TRBV3-2) to TRBJ2-7; TRBD2 matches 7 bases. The germline gives CDR1 LGHDT, CDR2 YNNKEL (reference sequence). The J segment lost 4 bases and the V segment lost 0 bases, leaving 6 bases of the junction unmatched. The CDR3 length is 15 residues. CDR3 loop: CASSQDTSAPYEQYF. CDR3 DNA sequence: TGTGCCAGCAGCCAAGATACTAGCGCCCCTTACGAGCAGTACTTC.

The rearrangement joins TRBV6-2 or TRBV6-3 to TRBJ2-7, with D perhaps TRBD2 (6 bases). CDR3 length equals 15 residues. The germline V and J ends were trimmed by 3 bases and 5 bases, with 17 bases remaining between them. CDR1 is MNHEY, CDR2 SVGEGT, per germline. CDR3 in amino acids: CASSYSLTSPDEQYF. As DNA, the CDR3 is TGTGCCAGCAGTTATTCCTTAACTAGCCCGGACGAGCAGTACTTC.

The chain joins TRBV4-2 to TRBJ1-1; possibly TRBD1 for D (6 bases). The germline V and J ends were trimmed by 8 bases and 5 bases, with 27 bases remaining between them. Germline loops: CDR1 LGHNA, CDR2 YNFKEQ. This CDR3 has 17 amino acids. The CDR3 loop is CASRRPEDRQQVTEAFF. The CDR3 DNA follows: TGTGCCAGCCGGAGACCAGAGGACAGACAACAGGTAACTGAAGCTTTCTTT.

This clone was counted a few times. The chain links TRBV5-4 to TRBJ2-7; TRBD1 might be the D (6 bases). This CDR3 comprises 16 residues. The V end was cut by 4 bases, the J end by 0 bases, with 17 bases between. Per the germline V gene, CDR1 is SGHNT and CDR2 is YYREEE (reference sequence). The CDR3 here is CASSRASDRSSYEQYF. The CDR3, as DNA: TGTGCCAGCAGCCGGGCGTCAGACAGGAGCTCCTACGAGCAGTACTTC.

The CDR3 is CASSLLTGAALRAFF. CDR3 DNA: TGCGCCAGCAGCCTACTAACAGGGGCCGCATTAAGAGCTTTCTTT. The chain joins TRBV5-1 to TRBJ1-1, with 7 bases matching TRBD1. The germline V gene has CDR1 SGHRS and CDR2 YFSETQ. The length of the CDR3 is 15 residues. Trimming at V came to 4 bases and at J to 10 bases, leaving 16 bases not matched to a gene.

The chain is built from TRBV24-1 and TRBJ2-7, with 11 bases identical to TRBD1. The CDR3 covers 19 residues. From germline, CDR1 is KGHDR and CDR2 SFDVKD. Germline trimming cut 2 bases from V and 2 bases from J; bases unmatched to any gene: 13. CDR3 residues: CATSDSGVGGTGGTYEQYF. The CDR3 nucleotides read TGTGCCACCAGTGATTCCGGGGTAGGTGGGACAGGGGGGACCTACGAGCAGTACTTC.

The gene calls are TRBV12-3 or TRBV12-4 and TRBJ1-4; D gene ambiguous. V shed 5 bases and J shed 5 bases, with 6 bases lying between them. The CDR3 extends over 12 amino acids. The CDR3 spells CASSTSNEKLFF. CDR3 nucleotide sequence: TGTGCCAGCAGTACATCAAATGAAAAACTGTTTTTT.

This chain connects TRBV28 to TRBJ2-2; 7 nucleotides align to TRBD2. The CDR3 extends over 15 amino acids. The V gene end was trimmed by 3 bases and the J gene end by 0 bases; junction bases not matched to a gene: 1. CDR1 and CDR2 from the germline V gene are MDHEN and SYDVKM. The CDR3 spells CASSFAGANTGELFF. In nucleotides, the CDR3 is TGTGCCAGCAGTTTCGCGGGGGCGAACACCGGGGAGCTGTTTTTT.

The chain has TRBV27 and TRBJ1-2; 8 nucleotides align to TRBD1. Germline CDR1 reads MNHEY; CDR2 reads SMNVEV (reference sequence). With V trimmed by 2 bases and J by 9 bases, 11 bases remained unmatched. The CDR3 contains 15 residues. The CDR3 DNA reads TGTGCCAGCAGTTTAGCGGGGGGGACAGGAATGAGCTACACCTTC. Amino acids: CASSLAGGTGMSYTF.

About this clone itself: Other nucleotide sequences in the sample specify the same CDR3. The chain joins TRBV19 to TRBJ1-1, with a possible D match to TRBD1 (6 bases). This CDR3 has 14 residues. V was trimmed by 5 bases and J by 0 bases, leaving 10 bases between them. Germline V CDR1 and CDR2: LNHDA, SQIVND (reference sequence). The DNA of the CDR3 is TGTGCCAGTAGTTCGGACAGTTTGAACACTGAAGCTTTCTTT. This encodes CASSSDSLNTEAFF.

This chain links TRBV9 with TRBJ2-7; 8 bases map to TRBD1. CDR3 length: 15 residues. V lost 0 bases to trimming and J lost 4 bases; unmatched junction nucleotides: 6. Germline CDR1 SGDLS, CDR2 YYNGEE. The CDR3 DNA reads TGTGCCAGCAGCGTAGATCAGGGGGCTTGGTACGAGCAGTACTTC. Translated: CASSVDQGAWYEQYF.

The CDR3 loop is CASSSGYHGNTIYF. CDR3 DNA: TGTGCCAGCAGCTCAGGGTATCATGGAAACACCATATATTTT. This chain links TRBV3-1 (or the pseudogene TRBV3-2) with TRBJ1-3, with D perhaps matching TRBD1 (5 bases). The length of the CDR3 is 14 residues. Germline V gene lookup returns CDR1 LGHDT and CDR2 YNNKEL (reference sequence). V was cut by 5 bases and J by 3 bases, with 11 bases left in between.

The chain is built from TRBV13 and TRBJ1-6, with 10 bases aligning to TRBD1. V was pared by 5 bases and J by 8 bases, with 6 bases of the junction left unmatched. CDR1 PRHDT and CDR2 FYEKMQ come from the germline V gene (reference sequence). The length of the CDR3 is 15 residues. The CDR3 region has the DNA TGTGCCAGCAGCGTCAGGACAGGGGGGCATTCACCCCTCCACTTT. It specifies CASSVRTGGHSPLHF.

This chain links TRBV5-1 with TRBJ2-7, with 12 bases fitting TRBD2. The CDR3 extends over 17 amino acids. Unmatched junction bases numbered 10, after V lost 4 bases and J lost 2 bases. CDR1 and CDR2 (germline): SGHRS, YFSETQ. CDR3 nucleotides: TGCGCCAGCAGCGGATTATCTAGCGGGGGGGCCACCTACGAGCAGTACTTC. As protein: CASSGLSSGGATYEQYF.

V usage is TRBV11-2 and J usage is TRBJ2-7; 8 bases are a match to TRBD1. The germline V gene has CDR1 SGHAT and CDR2 FQNNGV. The V segment lost 2 bases and the J segment 7 bases; nucleotides outside the gene matches: 10. The CDR3 spans 15 residues. CDR3: CASSLRDRRQNEQYF. The DNA of the CDR3 is TGTGCCAGCAGCTTAAGGGACAGGCGGCAAAATGAGCAGTACTTC. Full variable domain (missing parts from reference TRBV11-2 and TRBJ2-7): EAGVAQSPRYKIIEKRQSVAFWCNPISGHATLYWYQQILGQGPKLLIQFQNNGVVDDSQLPKDRFSAERLKGVDSTLKIQPAKLEDSAVYLCASSLRDRRQNEQYFGPGTRLTVT.

The V call is TRBV5-6, the J call TRBJ1-5; the D is unclear. The germline V gene encodes CDR1 SGHDT and CDR2 YYEEEE. Trimming took off 4 bases at V and 0 bases at J, with 8 bases between the two ends. The CDR3 is 14 amino acids. The CDR3 bases are TGTGCCAGCAGCCTCAGGAATAGCAATCAGCCCCAGCATTTT. Residues: CASSLRNSNQPQHF. Looking up the rest from reference TRBV5-6 and TRBJ1-5 gives the full variable domain: DAGVTQSPTHLIKTRGQQVTLRCSPKSGHDTVSWYQQALGQGPQFIFQYYEEEERQRGNFPDRFSGHQFPNYSSELNVNALLLGDSALYLCASSLRNSNQPQHFGDGTRLSIL.

The rearrangement joins TRBV19 to TRBJ1-6; 9 positions agree with TRBD1. V was pared by 5 bases and J by 10 bases, with 9 bases of the junction left unmatched. Germline values: CDR1 LNHDA, CDR2 SQIVND (reference sequence). The CDR3 spans 15 residues. CDR3 region: CASSEQGQGRSPLHF. The DNA of the CDR3 is TGTGCCAGTAGTGAGCAGGGACAGGGTCGCTCACCCCTCCACTTT.